Listed below are T cell receptor beta chains from one sample, sequenced in a study of regulatory T cells in long-lasting Graves disease. TCRdb ran MiXCR on the multiplex PCR reads and lists one entry per CDR3 protein. The data contain hundreds of thousands of distinct CDR3 sequences, about 16% of them singletons. The same sample was also studied in work on T cells in Graves' hyperthyroidism and ophthalmopathy.

The source was peripheral blood mononuclear cells (PBMCs), collected at new diagnosis, from a patient treated with antithyroid drugs. Receptor source: a woman aged 40-65 years with Graves disease. CDR3s include the opening cysteine and the closing phenylalanine or tryptophan. Only part of the rows carry a size: once, few, many, or a class if the clone is expanded.

- TRBV4-1 CASSQVLGSGQGGYEQYF
few TRBV6-1 CASSVISNTEAFF
- TRBV6-1 CASSPGTAGSGNTIYF
- TRBV28 CASSLANAGYGYTF
once TRBV20-1 CSARGLAGGPDTQYF
many TRBV28 CASRGPGTGVSTEAFF
- TRBV20-1 CSAGRDRVATEAFF
many TRBV3-1 CASSRLPPGDSNTGELFF
many TRBV20-1 CSAPDPGAQYF
many TRBV3-1 CASSQSPGRVYGYTF
many TRBV12-3/TRBV12-4 CASRVTGGESYEQYF
many TRBV20-1 CSARDPGGTNYGYTF
- TRBV12-3/TRBV12-4 CASSKVTGGNSPLHF
many TRBV6-5 CASSYSAGRGTGELFF
- TRBV10-3 CAISSSSGGGHTDTQYF
- TRBV29-1 CSGGQGKTQYF
many TRBV7-2 CASSYRVSPLHF
many TRBV6-1 CASRRPQTEAFF
many TRBV20-1 CSASPLGYTEAFF
many TRBV12-3/TRBV12-4 CASSFNLRETQYF
- TRBV27 CATGAPSWRLGESGGEQFF
- TRBV10-3 CASTGVNTEAFF
many TRBV2 CASSERGDPYNEQFF
- TRBV10-3 CAISDRTASGVNIDF
few TRBV7-8 CASSLVGELAGALRFYNEQFF
many TRBV28 CASSSGLGNQPQHF
many TRBV12-5 CASGFTGGVNYNEQFF
many TRBV6-2/TRBV6-3 CASSYSKGGYTF
few TRBV25-1 CASSGETEYNSPLHF
- TRBV28 CASSSYLDTIYF
few TRBV4-1 CASRPGVISRPNTEAFF
many TRBV12-3/TRBV12-4 CASSLGWLTGEGNQPQHF
many TRBV7-9 CASRRADTQYF
- TRBV5-1 CASSADGGPKNIQYF
once TRBV29-1 CSVVRGVTEASF